The clone carrying this TCR beta chain was found once. These data originate in a study of blood T cell repertoires in COVID-19. Study in general: Specimens from acute and convalescent COVID-19 originated in the United States, Italy and Spain. Sample material is recorded as cDNA or gDNA derived from T cells, B-cell-depleted T cells, or PBMCs.

The V end was cut by 0 bases, the J end by 1 base, with 15 bases between. Germline assignment: CDR1 SGHRS and CDR2 YFSETQ. CDR3 size: 17 residues. In the authors' methods: Estimated nucleated cell counts came from reference gene primer amplification. The data were produced by immunoSEQ multiplex PCR, yet TCRdb's version contains in-frame clones alone and is incomplete. D and trimming come from the DNA, and the V and J calls and clone size come from that table. The sample yields 35,000 to 55,000 clones, over 70% seen once. This chain joins TRBV5-1 and TRBJ2-3; possible D gene TRBD1, 5 bases. Material for sequencing was peripheral blood. This clonotype was sampled from a human donor in a cohort sampled during active COVID-19. CDR3 residues: CASSLGLGQVGTDTQYF. The CDR3 DNA reads as TGCGCCAGCAGCTTGGGGCTGGGGCAGGTCGGCACAGATACGCAGTATTTT.